This T cell receptor beta chain was sequenced during a study of Ad26.COV2.S vaccination and SARS-CoV-2 variants. This CDR3 contains 15 residues. V shed 3 bases and J shed 1 base, with 10 bases lying between them. The treatment was: some 20 received Ad26.COV2.S at low or high dose, single or two shots; about 5 received placebo; per-sample allocation not given. Repertoires come from day 63 after the first vaccine or placebo injection. Aged 18-55 years, donor was enrolled in Boston in 2020. A word on this clone: Its antigen is currently unknown.

Regarding the study as a whole: The TCR breadth and depth analyses may have produced an underestimate of total T cell responses. Comparable non-spike TCR breadth was observed in vaccine and placebo recipients. Spike-specific TCR breadth was greater in vaccine than placebo recipients.

The method was immunoSEQ multiplex PCR; TCRdb's version includes in-frame clones alone and lacks a portion of them. The table has 350,000 to 400,000 clones, 80% to 90% seen once. The chain links TRBV23-1 to TRBJ2-4, with D possibly TRBD1 on 6 matching bases. TRBV23-1 is an open reading frame, and its role is uncertain. Sequences were derived from peripheral blood, sampled in a trial of Ad26.COV2.S vaccine versus placebo. The sequence derives from a person aged 18-65 years who received the Ad26.COV2.S COVID-19 vaccine or a placebo. The CDR3 spells CASSQLGGAKNIQYF. The DNA for the CDR3 is TGCGCCAGCAGTCAGCTAGGGGGTGCCAAAAACATTCAGTACTTC.